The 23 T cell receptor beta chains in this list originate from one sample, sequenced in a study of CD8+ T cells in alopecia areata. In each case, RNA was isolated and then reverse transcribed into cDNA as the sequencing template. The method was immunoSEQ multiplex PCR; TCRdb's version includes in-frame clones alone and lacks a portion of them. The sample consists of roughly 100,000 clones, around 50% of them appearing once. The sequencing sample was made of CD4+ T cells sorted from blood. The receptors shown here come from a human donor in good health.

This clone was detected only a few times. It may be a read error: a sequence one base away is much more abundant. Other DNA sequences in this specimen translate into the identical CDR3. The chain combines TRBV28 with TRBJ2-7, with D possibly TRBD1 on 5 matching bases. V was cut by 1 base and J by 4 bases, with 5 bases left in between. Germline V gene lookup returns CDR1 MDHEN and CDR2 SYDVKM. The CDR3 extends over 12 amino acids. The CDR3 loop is CASSLSGYEQYF. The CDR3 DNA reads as TGTGCCAGCAGTTTATCAGGGTACGAGCAGTACTTC. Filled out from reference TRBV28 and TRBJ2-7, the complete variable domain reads DVKVTQSSRYLVKRTGEKVFLECVQDMDHENMFWYRQDPGLGLRLIYFSYDVKMKEKGDIPEGYSVSREKKERFSLILESASTNQTSMYLCASSLSGYEQYFGPGTRLTVT.

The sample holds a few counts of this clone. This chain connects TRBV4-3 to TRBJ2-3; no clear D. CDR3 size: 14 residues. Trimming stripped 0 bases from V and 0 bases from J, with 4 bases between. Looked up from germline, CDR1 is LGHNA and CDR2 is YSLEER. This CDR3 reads CASSQDVSTDTQYF. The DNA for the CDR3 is TGCGCCAGCAGCCAAGATGTTAGCACAGATACGCAGTATTTT.

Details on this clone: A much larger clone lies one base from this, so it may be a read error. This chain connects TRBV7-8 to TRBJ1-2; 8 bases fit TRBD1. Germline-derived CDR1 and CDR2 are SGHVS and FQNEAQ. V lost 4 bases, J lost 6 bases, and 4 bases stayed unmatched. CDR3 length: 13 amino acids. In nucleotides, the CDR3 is TGTGCCAGCAGCTCAAGACAGGGGCATGGCTACACCTTC. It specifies CASSSRQGHGYTF.

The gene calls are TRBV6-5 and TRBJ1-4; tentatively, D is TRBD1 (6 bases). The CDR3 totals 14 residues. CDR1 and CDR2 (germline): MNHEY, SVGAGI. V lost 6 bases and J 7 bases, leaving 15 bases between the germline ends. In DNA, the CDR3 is TGTGCCAGCAGAACGGGACATGGGGCTGAAAAACTGTTTTTT. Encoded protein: CASRTGHGAEKLFF.

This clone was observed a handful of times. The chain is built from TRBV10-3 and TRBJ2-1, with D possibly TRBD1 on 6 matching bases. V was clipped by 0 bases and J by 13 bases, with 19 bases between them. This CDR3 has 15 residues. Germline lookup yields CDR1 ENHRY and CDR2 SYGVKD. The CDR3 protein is CAISESRRGVEYQFF. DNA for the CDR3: TGTGCCATCAGTGAGTCGCGCAGGGGAGTTGAGTACCAGTTCTTC.

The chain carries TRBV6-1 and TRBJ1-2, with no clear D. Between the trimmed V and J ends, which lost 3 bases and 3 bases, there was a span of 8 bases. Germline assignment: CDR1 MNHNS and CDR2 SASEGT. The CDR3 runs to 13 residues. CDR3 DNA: TGTGCCAGCAGTGAGTCGGGAGACTATGGCTACACCTTC. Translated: CASSESGDYGYTF.

Here the CDR3 reads CASSVGRASGGTDTQYF. The CDR3 DNA reads TGTGCCAGCAGCGTAGGTAGGGCTAGCGGGGGCACAGATACGCAGTATTTT. The chain couples TRBV9 to TRBJ2-3; the match to TRBD2 covers 9 bases. Trimming took 0 bases from V and 1 from J; bases not matched to a gene: 6. CDR3 size: 17 residues. Germline CDR1 reads SGDLS; CDR2 reads YYNGEE.

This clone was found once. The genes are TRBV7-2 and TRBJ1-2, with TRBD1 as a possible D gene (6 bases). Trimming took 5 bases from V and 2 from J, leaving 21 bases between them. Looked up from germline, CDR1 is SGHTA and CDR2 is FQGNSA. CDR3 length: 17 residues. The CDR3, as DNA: TGTGCCAGCAGCCAAGGAGTATCGGGGGGCAAGAACTATGGCTACACCTTC. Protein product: CASSQGVSGGKNYGYTF.

This CDR3 is CASSYGQGALGETQYF. The CDR3 DNA reads as TGTGCCAGCAGTTACGGACAGGGGGCTTTAGGAGAGACCCAGTACTTC. The V call is TRBV6-5, the J call TRBJ2-5, with 11 bases fitting TRBD1. The CDR3 spans 16 residues. CDR1 and CDR2 from the germline V gene are MNHEY and SVGAGI. V lost 2 bases and J lost 4; bases outside the gene matches: 6.

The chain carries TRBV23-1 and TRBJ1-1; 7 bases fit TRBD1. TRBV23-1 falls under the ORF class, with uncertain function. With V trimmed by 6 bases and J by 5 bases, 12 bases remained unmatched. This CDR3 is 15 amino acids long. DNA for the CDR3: TGCGCCAGCAGCACCCAAGACAGGGAAGGGACTGAAGCTTTCTTT. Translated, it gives CASSTQDREGTEAFF.

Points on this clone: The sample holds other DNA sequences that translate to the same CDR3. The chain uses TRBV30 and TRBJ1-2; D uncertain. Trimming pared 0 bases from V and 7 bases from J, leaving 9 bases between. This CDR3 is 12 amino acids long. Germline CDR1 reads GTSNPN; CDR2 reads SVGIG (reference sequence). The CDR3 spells CAWSVTGGGYTF. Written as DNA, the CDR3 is TGTGCCTGGAGTGTAACGGGAGGTGGCTACACCTTC.

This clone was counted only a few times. DNA of the CDR3: TGTGCCACCAGCCTTACCCGCTCACCCCTCCACTTT. Translation: CATSLTRSPLHF. The chain couples TRBV15 to TRBJ1-6, with no clear D. In germline, CDR1 is LNHNV, CDR2 YYDKDF (reference sequence). This CDR3 is 12 amino acids long. The ends were cut back, 5 bases at V and 10 bases at J, with 9 bases in the middle.

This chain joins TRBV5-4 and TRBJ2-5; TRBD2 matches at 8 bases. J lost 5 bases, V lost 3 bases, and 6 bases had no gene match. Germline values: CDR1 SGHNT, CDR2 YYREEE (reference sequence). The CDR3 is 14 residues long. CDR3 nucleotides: TGTGCCAGCAGCTCGGGACTAGTGAGTGAGACCCAGTACTTC. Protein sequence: CASSSGLVSETQYF.

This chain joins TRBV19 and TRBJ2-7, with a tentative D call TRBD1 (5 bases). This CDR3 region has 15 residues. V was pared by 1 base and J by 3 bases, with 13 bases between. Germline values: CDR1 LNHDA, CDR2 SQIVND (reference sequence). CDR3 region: CASSIAQGRLYEQYF. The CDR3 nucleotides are TGTGCCAGTAGTATAGCCCAGGGTCGTCTCTACGAGCAGTACTTC. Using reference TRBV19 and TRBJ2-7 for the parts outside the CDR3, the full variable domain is DGGITQSPKYLFRKEGQNVTLSCEQNLNHDAMYWYRQDPGQGLRLIYYSQIVNDFQKGDIAEGYSVSREKKESFPLTVTSAQKNPTAFYLCASSIAQGRLYEQYFGPGTRLTVT.

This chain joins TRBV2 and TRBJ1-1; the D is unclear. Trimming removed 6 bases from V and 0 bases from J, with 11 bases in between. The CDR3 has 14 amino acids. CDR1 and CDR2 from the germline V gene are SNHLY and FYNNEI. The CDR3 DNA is TGTGCCAGCAGGGTTATGGCGGTGAACACTGAAGCTTTCTTT. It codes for CASRVMAVNTEAFF. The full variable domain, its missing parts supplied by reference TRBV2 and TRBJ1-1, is EPEVTQTPSHQVTQMGQEVILRCVPISNHLYFYWYRQILGQKVEFLVSFYNNEISEKSEIFDDQFSVERPDGSNFTLKIRSTKLEDSAMYFCASRVMAVNTEAFFGQGTRLTVV.

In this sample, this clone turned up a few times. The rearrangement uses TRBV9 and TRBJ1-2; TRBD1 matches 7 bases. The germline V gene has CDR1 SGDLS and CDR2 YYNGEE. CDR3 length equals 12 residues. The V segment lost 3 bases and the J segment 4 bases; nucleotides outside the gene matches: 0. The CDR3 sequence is CASSGQGYGYTF. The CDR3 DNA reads TGTGCCAGCAGCGGACAGGGCTATGGCTACACCTTC. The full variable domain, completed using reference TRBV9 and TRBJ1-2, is DSGVTQTPKHLITATGQRVTLRCSPRSGDLSVYWYQQSLDQGLQFLIQYYNGEERAKGNILERFSAQQFPDLHSELNLSSLELGDSALYFCASSGQGYGYTFGSGTRLTVV.

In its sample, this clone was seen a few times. The CDR3 sequence: CASSPPQTGTKNIQYF. CDR3 sequence (DNA): TGTGCCAGCTCACCACCTCAGACAGGGACCAAAAACATTCAGTACTTC. V gene TRBV18 combines with J gene TRBJ2-4; TRBD1 matches at 7 bases. This CDR3 region has 16 residues. Germline lookup yields CDR1 KGHSH and CDR2 LQKENI. Trimming at V came to 0 bases and at J to 2 bases, leaving 4 bases not matched to a gene.

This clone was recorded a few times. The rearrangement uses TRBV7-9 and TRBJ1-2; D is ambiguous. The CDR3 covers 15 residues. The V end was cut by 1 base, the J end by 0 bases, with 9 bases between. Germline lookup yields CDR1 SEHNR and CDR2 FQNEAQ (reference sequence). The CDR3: CASSLVGKTNYGYTF. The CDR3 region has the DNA TGTGCCAGCAGCTTAGTCGGGAAAACTAACTATGGCTACACCTTC.

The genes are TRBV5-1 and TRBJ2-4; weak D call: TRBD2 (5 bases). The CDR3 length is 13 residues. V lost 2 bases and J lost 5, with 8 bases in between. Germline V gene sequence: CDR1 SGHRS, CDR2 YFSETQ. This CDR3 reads CASSFGVENIQYF. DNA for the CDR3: TGCGCCAGCAGCTTCGGGGTCGAAAACATTCAGTACTTC.

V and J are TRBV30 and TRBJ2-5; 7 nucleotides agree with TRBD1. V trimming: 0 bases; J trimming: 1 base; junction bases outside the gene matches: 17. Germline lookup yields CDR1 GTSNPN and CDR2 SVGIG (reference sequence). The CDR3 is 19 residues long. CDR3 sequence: CAWSVRGVGGRGTQETQYF. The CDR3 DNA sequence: TGTGCCTGGAGTGTACGTGGCGTCGGCGGCAGGGGGACCCAAGAGACCCAGTACTTC.

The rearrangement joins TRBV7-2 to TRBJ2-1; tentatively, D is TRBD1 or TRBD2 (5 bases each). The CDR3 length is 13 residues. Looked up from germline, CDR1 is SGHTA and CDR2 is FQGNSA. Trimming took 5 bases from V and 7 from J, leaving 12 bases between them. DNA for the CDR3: TGTGCCAGCAGCGTTAGCTGGGGGAATGAGCAGTTCTTC. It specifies CASSVSWGNEQFF.

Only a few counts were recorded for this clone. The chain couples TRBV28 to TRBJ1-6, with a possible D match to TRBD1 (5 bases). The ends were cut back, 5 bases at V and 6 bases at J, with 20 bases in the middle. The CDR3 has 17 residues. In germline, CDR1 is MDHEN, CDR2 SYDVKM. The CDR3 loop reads CASSPRGAARGNSPLHF. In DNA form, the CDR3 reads TGTGCCAGCAGTCCCCGCGGGGCCGCGAGGGGTAATTCACCCCTCCACTTT.

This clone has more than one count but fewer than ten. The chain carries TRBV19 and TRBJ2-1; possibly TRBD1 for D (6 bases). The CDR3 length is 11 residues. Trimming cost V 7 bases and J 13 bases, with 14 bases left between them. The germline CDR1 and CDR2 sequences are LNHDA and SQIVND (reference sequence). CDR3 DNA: TGTGCCAGTACCATCCAGGGGATTCAGTTCTTC. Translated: CASTIQGIQFF.